The subject of this entry is one T cell receptor beta chain. Its antigen is currently unknown. Measured with immunoSEQ multiplex PCR; TCRdb has only the in-frame clones, and not every one. The data show approximately 84,000 clones, around 83% seen once. This entry belongs to a study of cytotoxic CD8 clonotypes in ibrutinib-treated CLL. About the research overall: Enrolment comprised approximately 10 relapsed/refractory and roughly 15 treatment-naive patients; 17 were IGHV unmutated. Among responders, roughly 25 were partial and 2 complete; after median roughly 68 months, around 14 stayed remitted and roughly twelve progressed. Median treatment time before response sampling was eleven to twelve months, range 6 to 36. Overall study results and limits: Clonality climbed at ibrutinib response, then dropped toward baseline at progression.

CDR3 size: 16 residues. The ends lost 4 bases at V and 1 base at J; junction bases unmatched: 10. Germline loops: CDR1 GTSNPN, CDR2 SVGIG (reference sequence). The sequence was collected from a human donor with chronic lymphocytic leukemia. Sequenced material: PBMCs, taken before ibrutinib treatment. This chain joins TRBV30 and TRBJ1-1; TRBD1 agrees at 9 bases. CDR3 DNA sequence: TGTGCCTGGAAACGTGGGACAGGGTATGGGAACACTGAAGCTTTCTTT. As protein: CAWKRGTGYGNTEAFF.